A single sample gave rise to the 2 T cell receptor beta chains below, sequenced in a study of T cells expressing NK-cell markers. Reanalyzing the 5' RACE reads, TCRdb keeps one entry per CDR3 protein, without DNA. This listing includes fewer than 550,000 distinct CDR3 sequences. The sample consisted of blood T cells: a sorted CD56 or NKG2C T cell subset, CD4+ or CD8+ T cells, or bulk PBMC T cells (not recorded which). Source of these receptors: a woman aged 50 to 60 in good health.

This rearrangement joins TRBV9 to TRBJ2-3; the TCRdb D gene call, TRBD1, has no DNA to confirm it. The V gene's germline CDR1 is SGDLS and CDR2 YYNGEE. This CDR3 is built from 15 residues. The CDR3 reads CASSVAQGSTDTQYF.

The chain joins TRBV19 to TRBJ2-1. The germline V gene has CDR1 LNHDA and CDR2 SQIVND (reference sequence). The CDR3 is made up of 15 amino acids. The CDR3 loop is CASSGSGSSYNEQFF.